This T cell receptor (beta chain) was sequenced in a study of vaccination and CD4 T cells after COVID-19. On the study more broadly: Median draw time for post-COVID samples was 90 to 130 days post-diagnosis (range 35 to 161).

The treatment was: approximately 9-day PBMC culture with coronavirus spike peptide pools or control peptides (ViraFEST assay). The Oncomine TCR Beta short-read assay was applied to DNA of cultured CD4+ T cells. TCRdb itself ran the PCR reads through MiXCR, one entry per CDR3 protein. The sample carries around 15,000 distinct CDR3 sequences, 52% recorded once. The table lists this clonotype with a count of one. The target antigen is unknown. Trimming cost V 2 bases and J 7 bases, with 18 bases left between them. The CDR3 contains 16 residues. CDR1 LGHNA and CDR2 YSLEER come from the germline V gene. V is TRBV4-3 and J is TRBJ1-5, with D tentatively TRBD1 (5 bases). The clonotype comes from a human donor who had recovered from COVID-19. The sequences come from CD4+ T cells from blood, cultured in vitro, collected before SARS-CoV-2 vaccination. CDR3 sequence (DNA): TGCGCCAGCAGCCAAACTTTCGGCCCCCAGGGACAGCCCCAGCATTTT. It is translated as CASSQTFGPQGQPQHF.